The 20 T cell receptor beta chains presented below share a single source sample, sequenced in a study of blood T cell repertoires in COVID-19. TCRdb keeps only in-frame clones here, not all; method: immunoSEQ multiplex PCR. The table lists about 170,000 clones, less than 80% of them singletons. The sample was PBMCs or T cells enriched from blood (not recorded which). These TCRs come from a woman aged 65 to 85 in a cohort exposed to, infected with or recovered from COVID-19 (not recorded which).

The chain is built from TRBV2 and TRBJ2-1; 12 nucleotides match TRBD2. V lost 6 bases, J lost 5 bases, and 5 bases stayed unmatched. CDR3 length: 15 residues. Germline assignment: CDR1 SNHLY and CDR2 FYNNEI. The CDR3 bases are TGTGCCAGCAGGGCGGGACTAGCGGGTCACAATGAGCAGTTCTTC. Its protein product is CASRAGLAGHNEQFF. Supplemented by reference TRBV2 and TRBJ2-1, the full variable domain reads EPEVTQTPSHQVTQMGQEVILRCVPISNHLYFYWYRQILGQKVEFLVSFYNNEISEKSEIFDDQFSVERPDGSNFTLKIRSTKLEDSAMYFCASRAGLAGHNEQFFGPGTRLTVL.

This rearrangement joins TRBV28 to TRBJ2-5; TRBD2 aligns across 7 bases. CDR1 and CDR2 from the germline V gene are MDHEN and SYDVKM. The V segment lost 3 bases and the J segment 3 bases; nucleotides outside the gene matches: 7. CDR3 length: 15 amino acids. The DNA for the CDR3 is TGTGCCAGCAGTTTCCCGACTAGCCTAAAAGAGACCCAGTACTTC. Translated, it gives CASSFPTSLKETQYF.

The rearrangement uses TRBV6-5 and TRBJ2-1; D gene uncertain. With 2 bases removed from V and 6 bases from J, the gap between germline ends came to 11 bases. CDR3 length: 14 amino acids. The germline gives CDR1 MNHEY, CDR2 SVGAGI. CDR3 protein: CASSYRQDVNEQFF. CDR3 nucleotides: TGTGCCAGCAGTTACCGGCAGGATGTCAATGAGCAGTTCTTC.

The chain links TRBV7-2 to TRBJ1-2; the match to TRBD1 covers 10 bases. From germline, CDR1 is SGHTA and CDR2 FQGNSA. The CDR3 length is 15 residues. Trimming cost V 5 bases and J 4 bases; bases outside gene matches: 7. The CDR3 loop is CASSQTGQGIYGYTF. CDR3 DNA: TGTGCCAGCAGCCAGACGGGACAGGGGATCTATGGCTACACCTTC.

The chain has TRBV11-3 and TRBJ1-4, with no clear D. This CDR3 has 15 residues. Germline lookup yields CDR1 SGHNT and CDR2 YENEEA. Trimming stripped 3 bases from V and 7 bases from J, with 15 bases between. CDR3 nucleotides: TGTGCCAGCAGCTTGGTCGGGATTAGAGGTGAAAAACTGTTTTTT. This codes for CASSLVGIRGEKLFF.

The gene calls are TRBV24-1 and TRBJ2-1; maybe TRBD2 (5 bases). Germline CDR1 reads KGHDR; CDR2 reads SFDVKD. The CDR3 sequence is 17 residues long. With 2 bases removed from V and 2 bases from J, the gap between germline ends came to 15 bases. The CDR3 sequence: CATSDSGLESTYNEQFF. As DNA, the CDR3 is TGTGCCACCAGTGATTCCGGACTCGAAAGCACCTACAATGAGCAGTTCTTC.

This rearrangement joins TRBV6-2 or TRBV6-3 to TRBJ2-3, with 7 bases lining up with TRBD2. The germline V gene has CDR1 MNHEY and CDR2 SVGEGT. CDR3 length: 14 amino acids. After removal of 6 bases from V and 5 bases from J, the junction contained 8 bases not matched to a gene. CDR3 nucleotides: TGTGCCAGCAGATACGGGGGGTTCGGAGATACGCAGTATTTT. Protein: CASRYGGFGDTQYF.

The rearrangement joins TRBV7-9 to TRBJ2-2; 10 bases agree with TRBD1. The ends lost 10 bases at V and 3 bases at J; junction bases unmatched: 5. Germline V gene lookup returns CDR1 SEHNR and CDR2 FQNEAQ (reference sequence). There are 14 residues in the CDR3. CDR3 loop: CANSGTGDTGELFF. In DNA form, the CDR3 reads TGTGCCAATTCCGGGACAGGGGACACCGGGGAGCTGTTTTTT.

This rearrangement joins TRBV4-1 to TRBJ2-3, with 7 bases identical to TRBD2. CDR1 MGHRA and CDR2 YSYEKL come from the germline V gene. CDR3 length equals 16 residues. The V gene end was trimmed by 4 bases and the J gene end by 2 bases; junction bases not matched to a gene: 9. The CDR3 spells CASSRSGLEATDTQYF. CDR3 DNA sequence: TGCGCCAGCAGCCGATCCGGACTAGAGGCCACAGATACGCAGTATTTT.

This chain joins TRBV12-3 or TRBV12-4 and TRBJ2-1, with 8 bases matching TRBD1. The CDR3 totals 13 residues. Trimming cost V 6 bases and J 8 bases; bases outside gene matches: 6. The CDR3 DNA follows: TGTGCCAGCAGGGCAGACAGGGGTGATGAGCAGTTCTTC. Amino acids: CASRADRGDEQFF.

V and J are TRBV5-1 and TRBJ2-1, with 9 nucleotides matching TRBD2. Germline loops: CDR1 SGHRS, CDR2 YFSETQ. Losses at the gene ends were 4 bases for V and 6 bases for J; bases not matched to a gene: 8. This CDR3 spans 15 amino acids. Written as DNA, the CDR3 is TGCGCCAGCAGCCTTAGCGGGAGCTGGGGCAATGAGCAGTTCTTC. It is translated as CASSLSGSWGNEQFF.

The CDR3 region is CASSPYSGSGQYF. The CDR3 region has the DNA TGTGCCAGCAGCCCTTATAGCGGGAGTGGGCAGTACTTC. The chain joins TRBV3-1 (or the pseudogene TRBV3-2) to TRBJ2-7, with 9 nucleotides matching TRBD2. CDR3 length: 13 residues. The J segment lost 9 bases and the V segment lost 4 bases, leaving 7 bases of the junction unmatched. Per germline, CDR1 LGHDT and CDR2 YNNKEL (reference sequence).

Notes on this clone: The sample has other DNA sequences that encode this CDR3 too. The CDR3 spells CASSLGTGNEKLFF. DNA of the CDR3: TGCGCCAGCAGCTTGGGTACAGGGAATGAAAAACTGTTTTTT. This chain joins TRBV5-1 and TRBJ1-4; tentatively, D is TRBD1 (6 bases). The ends were cut back, 0 bases at V and 5 bases at J, with 8 bases in the middle. Germline assignment: CDR1 SGHRS and CDR2 YFSETQ. This CDR3 is built from 14 residues.

This clone was observed at least ten times. The chain recombines TRBV19 with TRBJ2-3; 9 bases line up with TRBD2. The CDR3 contains 16 residues. Germline CDR1 reads LNHDA; CDR2 reads SQIVND (reference sequence). J was trimmed by 1 base and V by 8 bases; bases with no gene match: 10. The CDR3 DNA reads as TGTGCCAGTCACGGGGGGCGGACTAGCGGCACAGATACGCAGTATTTT. The encoded protein is CASHGGRTSGTDTQYF.

The J gene is TRBJ1-5, the V gene TRBV19, with a tentative D call TRBD1 (5 bases). This CDR3 spans 16 amino acids. Germline-derived CDR1 and CDR2 are LNHDA and SQIVND (reference sequence). V lost 4 bases to trimming and J lost 2 bases, with 15 bases between them. The CDR3 coding sequence is TGTGCCAGTAGTAGGAGACAGAGCGGGCGCAATCAGCCCCAGCATTTT. It translates to CASSRRQSGRNQPQHF.

The rearrangement uses TRBV4-3 and TRBJ2-5; weak D call: TRBD2 (5 bases). Trimming removed 0 bases from V and 2 bases from J, with 10 bases in between. Germline assignment: CDR1 LGHNA and CDR2 YSLEER. The CDR3 has 15 residues. The DNA of the CDR3 is TGCGCCAGCAGCCAAGACTTGCGGGCTCAAGAGACCCAGTACTTC. Its translation is CASSQDLRAQETQYF.

The rearrangement uses TRBV7-2 and TRBJ2-5, with D maybe TRBD2 (5 bases). Germline-derived CDR1 and CDR2 are SGHTA and FQGNSA. The CDR3 extends over 14 amino acids. Trimming left V 4 bases short and J 7 bases short, with 16 bases between. The CDR3 loop is CASSSPPAVGTQYF. In nucleotides, the CDR3 is TGTGCCAGCAGCTCCCCCCCAGCGGTAGGGACCCAGTACTTC. The whole variable domain, remainder taken from reference TRBV7-2 and TRBJ2-5, is GAGVSQSPSNKVTEKGKDVELRCDPISGHTALYWYRQSLGQGLEFLIYFQGNSAPDKSGLPSDRFSAERTGGSVSTLTIQRTQQEDSAVYLCASSSPPAVGTQYFGPGTRLLVL.

The chain uses TRBV5-4 and TRBJ1-1; 9 bases match TRBD1. Germline V gives CDR1 SGHNT, CDR2 YYREEE (reference sequence). CDR3 length: 13 amino acids. Trimming took 4 bases from V and 6 from J; bases not matched to a gene: 4. The CDR3 sequence is CASSRDRVPEAFF. CDR3 nucleotides: TGTGCCAGCAGCCGGGACAGGGTCCCTGAAGCTTTCTTT.

This clone was picked up one time. The chain uses TRBV7-6 and TRBJ2-2; possible D gene TRBD2, 5 bases. Germline lookup yields CDR1 SGHVS and CDR2 FNYEAQ. The CDR3 length is 13 residues. V dropped 5 bases and J dropped 4 bases, with 8 bases sitting between them. Here the CDR3 reads CASSPGLTGELFF. The CDR3 bases are TGTGCCAGCAGCCCAGGACTCACCGGGGAGCTGTTTTTT.

The chain links TRBV18 to TRBJ2-5; no firm D call. Germline loops: CDR1 KGHSH, CDR2 LQKENI. The CDR3 is 12 amino acids. V lost 0 bases and J lost 5, with 4 bases in between. The CDR3 loop reads CASSPPTETQYF. The CDR3 DNA reads as TGTGCCAGCTCACCACCGACTGAGACCCAGTACTTC.